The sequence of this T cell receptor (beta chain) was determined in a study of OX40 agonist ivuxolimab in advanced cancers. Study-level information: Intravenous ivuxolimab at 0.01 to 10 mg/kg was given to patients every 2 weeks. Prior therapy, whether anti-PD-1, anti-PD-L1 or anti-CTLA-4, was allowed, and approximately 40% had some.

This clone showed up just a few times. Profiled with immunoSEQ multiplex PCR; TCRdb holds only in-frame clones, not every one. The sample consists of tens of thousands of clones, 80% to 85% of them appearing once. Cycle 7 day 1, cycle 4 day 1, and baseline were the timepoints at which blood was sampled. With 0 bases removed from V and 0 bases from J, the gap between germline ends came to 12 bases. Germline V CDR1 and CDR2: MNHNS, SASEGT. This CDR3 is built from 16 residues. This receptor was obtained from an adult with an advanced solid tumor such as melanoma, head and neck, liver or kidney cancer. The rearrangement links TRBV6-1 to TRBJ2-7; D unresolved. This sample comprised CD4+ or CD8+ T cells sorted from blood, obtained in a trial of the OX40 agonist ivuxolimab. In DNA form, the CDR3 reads TGTGCCAGCAGTGAAGCCGGCAGGTTGAGCTCCTACGAGCAGTACTTC. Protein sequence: CASSEAGRLSSYEQYF.